The next 17 T cell receptor beta chains were all read from a single sample in a study of response to subunit inactivated influenza vaccine (dated by TCRdb to the late 2010s). Libraries came from RT-PCR. The listed sequencing device is Illumina HiSeq 2500. Using fastp at Q25 and MiXCR, TCRdb reprocessed the public reads and kept productive beta chains. Every distinct CDR3 protein forms one entry, paired with its most common genes and DNA. This sample comprises about 780,000 distinct CDR3 sequences, around 20% of them detected only once. Approximately 11% of the sample comes from the top ten. Specimen: PBMCs from blood, collected 4 to 6 days after vaccination. The receptors here all came from a man aged 45-65 years who received an inactivated influenza vaccine. Donor details come from another sample of the same person, matched by shared clones.

There are a few counts of this clonotype. V gene TRBV7-2 combines with J gene TRBJ2-7; the D gene could be TRBD1 or TRBD2 (5 bases each). V was cut by 5 bases and J by 3 bases, with 11 bases left in between. The CDR3 is 13 amino acids. In germline, CDR1 is SGHTA, CDR2 FQGNSA. The CDR3 loop is CASSHRDVYEQYF. CDR3 bases: TGTGCCAGCAGCCACCGGGACGTCTACGAGCAGTACTTC.

This clonotype has a handful of counts. The genes are TRBV7-2 and TRBJ2-7; D not certain. There are 15 residues in the CDR3. CDR1 and CDR2 (germline): SGHTA, FQGNSA. Trimming left V 3 bases short and J 2 bases short, with 14 bases between. The CDR3 spells CASSFSHGFTYEQYF. CDR3 bases: TGTGCCAGCAGCTTCAGTCATGGGTTCACCTACGAGCAGTACTTC.

This sequence joins TRBV5-1 and TRBJ2-7; a possible D gene is TRBD1 (6 bases). CDR1 is SGHRS, CDR2 YFSETQ, per germline. The CDR3 loop spans 14 amino acids. Trimming took off 5 bases at V and 2 bases at J, with 14 bases between the two ends. CDR3 in amino acids: CASRSAGDPYEQYF. CDR3 nucleotides: TGCGCCAGCAGGTCGGCAGGGGACCCCTACGAGCAGTACTTC. Variable domain in full (rest from reference TRBV5-1 and TRBJ2-7): KAGVTQTPRYLIKTRGQQVTLSCSPISGHRSVSWYQQTPGQGLQFLFEYFSETQRNKGNFPGRFSGRQFSNSRSEMNVSTLELGDSALYLCASRSAGDPYEQYFGPGTRLTVT.

This chain connects TRBV25-1 to TRBJ1-4; 10 nucleotides align to TRBD1. This CDR3 spans 16 amino acids. The germline V gene encodes CDR1 MGHDK and CDR2 SYGVNS. V lost 2 bases to trimming and J lost 8 bases; unmatched junction nucleotides: 8. CDR3 protein: CASSEPWTGGSEKLFF. The CDR3 region has the DNA TGTGCCAGCAGTGAACCCTGGACAGGGGGAAGCGAAAAACTGTTTTTT.

This rearrangement joins TRBV7-2 to TRBJ2-3; D might be TRBD2 (6 bases). V lost 7 bases and J lost 3, with 23 bases in between. There are 17 residues in the CDR3. From germline, CDR1 is SGHTA and CDR2 FQGNSA. The CDR3: CASTRGRWRGDTDTQYF. The CDR3 DNA is TGTGCCAGCACCAGAGGGAGGTGGCGAGGGGATACAGATACGCAGTATTTT.

This clonotype was found a few times. The CDR3 DNA reads as TGTGCCAGCAGCTCCCGACTAGCGGAGACCGGGGAGCTGTTTTTT. This encodes CASSSRLAETGELFF. The J gene is TRBJ2-2, the V gene TRBV7-2, with 9 bases lining up with TRBD2. This CDR3 spans 15 amino acids. From germline, CDR1 is SGHTA and CDR2 FQGNSA. Trimming at V came to 4 bases and at J to 5 bases, leaving 5 bases not matched to a gene.

Notes on this clonotype: Since a much larger clone is just one base distant, this may be a read error. The chain couples TRBV5-6 to TRBJ1-2; maybe TRBD1 (6 bases). The CDR3 is made up of 14 amino acids. Germline values: CDR1 SGHDT, CDR2 YYEEEE. The ends were cut back, 0 bases at V and 4 bases at J, with 10 bases in the middle. CDR3 in DNA: TGTGCCAGCAGCTTGGGGACAGCGACCTATGGCTACACCTTC. Its protein is CASSLGTATYGYTF.

The chain links TRBV20-1 to TRBJ2-5; TRBD2 agrees at 12 bases. V trimming: 3 bases; J trimming: 5 bases; junction bases outside the gene matches: 4. Germline V gene lookup returns CDR1 DFQATT and CDR2 SNEGSKA (reference sequence). The length of the CDR3 is 14 residues. The CDR3 region is CSASTSGGYETQYF. Here the CDR3 DNA reads TGCAGTGCTAGTACTAGCGGGGGGTATGAGACCCAGTACTTC.

CDR3 in amino acids: CASSLGLIQNTDTQYF. The CDR3 DNA reads as TGTGCCAGCAGCTTGGGGCTCATTCAGAACACAGATACGCAGTATTTT. The chain carries TRBV5-4 and TRBJ2-3; D is undetermined. The V gene lost 0 bases and the J gene lost 2 bases, with 13 bases spanning the gap. Germline V CDR1 and CDR2: SGHNT, YYREEE (reference sequence). There are 16 residues in the CDR3.

This clonotype has only a few counts. The rearrangement links TRBV11-2 to TRBJ2-2, with D maybe TRBD1 (6 bases). Between the trimmed V and J ends, which lost 11 bases and 5 bases, there was a span of 15 bases. This CDR3 has 13 residues. Per the germline V gene, CDR1 is SGHAT and CDR2 is FQNNGV. The CDR3 sequence: CAGRDTSTGELFF. For the CDR3, the DNA is TGTGCCGGACGGGACACCTCTACCGGGGAGCTGTTTTTT.

This clonotype was seen ten or more times. The chain has TRBV4-1 and TRBJ1-2; D is unclear. Germline V gene data show CDR1 as MGHRA and CDR2 as YSYEKL. The ends were cut back, 3 bases at V and 2 bases at J, with 10 bases in the middle. The CDR3 has 14 amino acids. The CDR3 is CASSQATVNYGYTF. As DNA, the CDR3 is TGCGCCAGCAGCCAGGCGACCGTCAACTATGGCTACACCTTC.

This clonotype was observed many times. The rearrangement joins TRBV11-2 to TRBJ1-2; D is unclear. The CDR3 has 13 residues. The V gene lost 5 bases and the J gene lost 5 bases, with 12 bases spanning the gap. Germline V gene lookup returns CDR1 SGHAT and CDR2 FQNNGV. CDR3 DNA: TGTGCCAGCAGCGCCGGTTCGGTTTATGGCTACACCTTC. Encoded protein: CASSAGSVYGYTF.

This clonotype occurred a few times. The chain recombines TRBV7-8 with TRBJ2-5, with TRBD2 matching over 11 bases. In germline, CDR1 is SGHVS, CDR2 FQNEAQ. CDR3 size: 17 residues. V dropped 2 bases and J dropped 2; count of bases not matched to a gene: 7. CDR3 residues: CASSLIRTSGRQETQYF. The CDR3, as DNA: TGTGCCAGCAGCTTAATTCGTACTAGCGGGAGACAAGAGACCCAGTACTTC.

This clonotype was counted many times. This chain joins TRBV27 and TRBJ1-6; D perhaps matches TRBD1 (6 bases). The CDR3 totals 15 residues. Germline loops: CDR1 MNHEY, CDR2 SMNVEV (reference sequence). Trimming cost V 4 bases and J 9 bases, with 16 bases left between them. Here the CDR3 DNA reads TGTGCCAGCAGTTCGGTGGACAGCTCCAGTTCACCCCTCCACTTT. It translates to CASSSVDSSSSPLHF.

This clonotype has only a few counts. The rearrangement uses TRBV20-1 and TRBJ2-3, with TRBD1 as a possible D gene (5 bases). Germline CDR1 reads DFQATT; CDR2 reads SNEGSKA (reference sequence). The V end was cut by 5 bases, the J end by 2 bases, with 14 bases between. This CDR3 has 14 residues. The CDR3 reads CSAPNRRYTDTQYF. For the CDR3, the DNA is TGCAGTGCTCCCAACAGGAGATACACAGATACGCAGTATTTT.

This clonotype was seen more than once but under ten times. V gene TRBV6-1 combines with J gene TRBJ2-7; the D gene is possibly TRBD2 (5 bases). Germline assignment: CDR1 MNHNS and CDR2 SASEGT. The length of the CDR3 is 13 residues. Trimming took 6 bases from V and 3 from J, leaving 12 bases between them. CDR3 sequence reads: CASSNGILYEQYF. CDR3 DNA: TGTGCCAGCAGCAACGGGATTCTCTACGAGCAGTACTTC.

This clonotype came up a few times. J is TRBJ2-5 and V is TRBV5-5, with 12 bases identical to TRBD1. Germline loops: CDR1 SGHKS, CDR2 YYEKEE (reference sequence). With 5 bases clipped from V and 5 bases from J, the junction kept 10 bases outside the gene matches. The CDR3 sequence is 16 residues long. The CDR3 is CASSKPGQGATETQYF. The CDR3 nucleotides read TGTGCCAGCAGTAAGCCGGGACAGGGGGCCACGGAGACCCAGTACTTC.